Sequencing of this T cell receptor (beta chain) was carried out in a study of T cells after yellow fever vaccination. As for the study in general: For low cell numbers, libraries were made with SMART-Seq v4 Ultra Low Input.

Trimming left V 2 bases short and J 2 bases short, with 10 bases between. The CDR3 is 15 residues long. This clonotype has at least ten counts. TCRdb reanalysed the 5' RACE reads using MiXCR and keeps one entry per CDR3 protein. The table lists tens of thousands of distinct CDR3 sequences, 7.4% of them singletons, with less than 35% in the top ten. The V call is TRBV12-3 or TRBV12-4, the J call TRBJ2-1; D perhaps matches TRBD2 (5 bases). Sequences were derived from CD8+ T cells sorted from PBMCs, sampled roughly 15 days after the first yellow fever vaccination. The clonotype was recovered from a man between 18 and 29 years old who received the YFV17D yellow fever vaccine. CDR3: CASSLMRVAYNEQFF. In DNA, the CDR3 is TGTGCCAGCAGTTTAATGAGGGTCGCCTACAATGAGCAGTTCTTC.